These T cell receptor beta chains were read from a single sample in a study of cytomegalovirus exposure and HLA in healthy donors. Sequencing used immunoSEQ multiplex PCR; TCRdb keeps in-frame clones, though not all of them. The table records 90,000 to 140,000 clones, about four fifths of them present only once. The sequenced sample was PBMCs. The receptors were sampled from a man in his forties in good health and CMV-seronegative. The CDR3 runs from the conserved cysteine through the conserved F or W. A D gene is named only where the DNA matches it firmly. Clone size is stated in some rows and not others, as once, few, many or a class when expanded.

J: TRBJ1-2; size: NA; V: TRBV27; D: NA; DNA: TGTGCCAGCAGTTTTGGAGGGGTTATGGGCTACACCTTC; CDR3: CASSFGGVMGYTF
J: TRBJ2-7; size: NA; V: TRBV4-3; D: TRBD2; DNA: TGCGCCAGCAGCCAAGATCGAGCGGGGAGCTCCTACGAGCAGTACTTC; CDR3: CASSQDRAGSSYEQYF
J: TRBJ1-5; size: NA; V: TRBV28; D: TRBD1; DNA: TGTGCCAGCAGTTTAACGGGACAGAACAATCAGCCCCAGCATTTT; CDR3: CASSLTGQNNQPQHF
J: TRBJ1-5; size: few; V: TRBV4-2; D: NA; DNA: TGTGCCAGCAGCCAAGTTCAGGGGCAGAGCAATCAGCCCCAGCATTTT; CDR3: CASSQVQGQSNQPQHF
J: TRBJ1-3; size: few; V: TRBV7-9; D: NA; DNA: TGTGCCAGCAGCTTTGGTAGTTTTCCACCTACCTATTCTGGAAACACCATATATTTT; CDR3: CASSFGSFPPTYSGNTIYF
J: TRBJ1-3; size: few; V: TRBV11-2; D: NA; DNA: TGTGCCAGCAGCTCCAGCAGGGCTGGAAACACCATATATTTT; CDR3: CASSSSRAGNTIYF
J: TRBJ2-7; size: once; V: TRBV9; D: NA; DNA: TGTGCCAGCAGCGTAGTCGACAGCCCCTACGAGCAGTACTTC; CDR3: CASSVVDSPYEQYF
J: TRBJ2-5; size: NA; V: TRBV7-8; D: NA; DNA: TGTGCCAGCAGCCGCCGGGGACAAGAGACCCAGTACTTC; CDR3: CASSRRGQETQYF
J: TRBJ1-4; size: once; V: TRBV5-1; D: NA; DNA: TGCGCCAGCAGGTCGGGTGCAACTAATGAAAAACTGTTTTTT; CDR3: CASRSGATNEKLFF
J: TRBJ1-4; size: NA; V: TRBV4-3; D: TRBD1; DNA: TGCGCCAGCAGCTTCTCGGACAGGGACCTGGTTGAACTGTTTTTT; CDR3: CASSFSDRDLVELFF
J: TRBJ2-1; size: few; V: TRBV13; D: TRBD2; DNA: TGTGCCAGCAGCCCGGGACTAGCGGGGGGGCCCAGATTGATCGATGAGCAGTTCTTC; CDR3: CASSPGLAGGPRLIDEQFF
J: TRBJ1-2; size: few; V: TRBV6-5; D: NA; DNA: TGTGCCAGCGGGGGGGGTATGGGCTATGGCTACACCTTC; CDR3: CASGGGMGYGYTF
J: TRBJ2-7; size: few; V: TRBV28; D: NA; DNA: TGTGCCAGCAGTGTTCAGTACGAGCAGTACTTC; CDR3: CASSVQYEQYF
J: TRBJ2-6; size: NA; V: TRBV5-5; D: TRBD1; DNA: TGTGCCAGCAGCGCACCGGGACAGAGCTCTGGGGCCAACGTCCTGACTTTC; CDR3: CASSAPGQSSGANVLTF
J: TRBJ1-5; size: NA; V: TRBV2; D: TRBD1; DNA: TGTGCCAGCAATGACGGGACAGGGGGAGGCAATCAGCCCCAGCATTTT; CDR3: CASNDGTGGGNQPQHF